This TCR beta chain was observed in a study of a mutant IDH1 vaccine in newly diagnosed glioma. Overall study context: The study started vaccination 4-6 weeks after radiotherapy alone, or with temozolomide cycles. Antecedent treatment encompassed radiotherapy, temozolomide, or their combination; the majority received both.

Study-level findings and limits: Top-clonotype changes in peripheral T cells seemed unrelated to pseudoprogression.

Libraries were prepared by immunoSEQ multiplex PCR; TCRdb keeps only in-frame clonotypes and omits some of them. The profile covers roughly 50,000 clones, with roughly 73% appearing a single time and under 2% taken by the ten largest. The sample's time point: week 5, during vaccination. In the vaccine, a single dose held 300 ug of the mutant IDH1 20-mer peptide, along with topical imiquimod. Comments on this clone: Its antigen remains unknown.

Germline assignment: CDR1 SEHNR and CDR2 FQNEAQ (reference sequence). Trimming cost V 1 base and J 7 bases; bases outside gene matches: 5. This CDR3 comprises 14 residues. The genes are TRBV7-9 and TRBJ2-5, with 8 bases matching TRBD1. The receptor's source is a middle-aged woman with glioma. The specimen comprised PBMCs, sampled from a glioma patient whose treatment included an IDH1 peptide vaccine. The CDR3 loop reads CASSLVQGAGTQYF. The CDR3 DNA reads TGTGCCAGCAGCTTAGTCCAGGGGGCTGGGACCCAGTACTTC.